Given below is one T cell receptor (beta chain) in context. The CDR3 is 15 residues long. V dropped 6 bases and J dropped 3 bases, with 15 bases sitting between them. Per germline, CDR1 LNHDA and CDR2 SQIVND (reference sequence). The sample originates from a study of cytomegalovirus exposure and HLA in healthy donors. 60 Vbeta and 13 Jbeta primers were used in PCR. Clones were sequenced by immunoSEQ multiplex PCR, and TCRdb holds only the in-frame ones, with some missing. Of 130,000 or so clones listed, almost 85% are singletons. The receptor was isolated from a woman aged 40 to 50 in good health and CMV-seronegative. Material: PBMCs. V gene TRBV19 combines with J gene TRBJ2-1; maybe TRBD1 (6 bases). The CDR3, as DNA: TGTGCCAGTAGGAACATAGGGACATTCTACAATGAGCAGTTCTTC. Its protein product is CASRNIGTFYNEQFF.